This T cell receptor beta chain stems from a study of technical replicates of blood from a handful of donors. V was pared by 4 bases and J by 10 bases, with 21 bases of the junction left unmatched. This CDR3 is built from 18 residues. In germline, CDR1 is SGHRS, CDR2 YFSETQ. Libraries were prepared by immunoSEQ multiplex PCR; TCRdb keeps only in-frame clonotypes and omits some of them. The sample consists of 15,000 to 20,000 clones, about 83% of them appearing once. This clonotype was obtained from a human donor in good health. The sequencing input was PBMCs. V usage is TRBV5-1 and J usage is TRBJ2-1, with 9 bases matching TRBD1. The CDR3 spells CASSGTGTGFLSEKEQFF. The DNA for the CDR3 is TGCGCCAGCAGCGGCACCGGGACAGGGTTCTTGTCTGAGAAGGAGCAGTTCTTC. The variable domain in full, completed from reference TRBV5-1 and TRBJ2-1, reads KAGVTQTPRYLIKTRGQQVTLSCSPISGHRSVSWYQQTPGQGLQFLFEYFSETQRNKGNFPGRFSGRQFSNSRSEMNVSTLELGDSALYLCASSGTGTGFLSEKEQFFGPGTRLTVL.